The sequence of this T cell receptor (beta chain) was determined in a study of blood T cell repertoires in COVID-19. Study context: Spain, Italy and the United States supplied samples that represented acute and convalescent COVID-19.

Germline V gives CDR1 MNHNY, CDR2 SVGAGI (reference sequence). The CDR3 contains 14 residues. V dropped 7 bases and J dropped 2 bases, with 12 bases sitting between them. Per the original methods: Amplification with reference gene primers provided the estimates of nucleated cell counts. Sequencing used immunoSEQ multiplex PCR; TCRdb keeps in-frame clones, though not all of them. V and J calls plus clone size are reproduced from that table; the DNA served to infer D and trimming. Counted here are 200,000 to 250,000 clones, under 90% occurring once; the ten biggest clones make up around a tenth. The chain recombines TRBV6-6 with TRBJ2-4; D is perhaps TRBD1 (6 bases). The sequencing sample was made of peripheral blood. The sequence came from a man in his forties or fifties with COVID-19, enrolled during active disease. DNA for the CDR3: TGTGCCAGCATCCCTAGGGGGTCCAAAAACATTCAGTACTTC. This gives the protein CASIPRGSKNIQYF.